This TCR beta chain comes out of a study of spatial heterogeneity in lung cancer. TCRdb processed the 5' RACE reads anew with MiXCR; each CDR3 protein has one entry. The repertoire holds around 60,000 distinct CDR3 sequences, with around 8.4% as singletons. Time point given: sample taken at primary tumor resection. Material for sequencing was whole RNA from tumor, nontumor lung or frozen PBMC, left unsorted. This clonotype was detected only a few times. Material: PBMCs, obtained at surgery. The receptor was derived from a female donor with early-stage non-small cell lung cancer.

CDR3 nucleotide sequence: TGTGCCAGCAGTTACTCAACAGATTCACCCCTCCACTTT. Translation: CASSYSTDSPLHF. J is TRBJ1-6 and V is TRBV6-5; no firm D call. The CDR3 consists of 13 residues. Trimming pared 0 bases from V and 8 bases from J, leaving 5 bases between. Germline CDR1 is MNHEY and CDR2 is SVGAGI.